This T cell receptor (beta chain) was sequenced during a study of high-grade serous ovarian cancer treatment subgroups. Study-level information: Samples averaged approximately 15,000 reads and approximately 7,000 unique TCR beta rearrangements.

Findings of the study overall: CDR1 and CDR2 were left unanalyzed; analyses focused on CDR3. TCR clonal relatedness correlated positively with neoantigen level.

A note on this clone: Its antigen is not known.

Tumor samples were obtained before definitive surgery or chemotherapy. Repertoires were generated with immunoSEQ multiplex PCR, while TCRdb's copy carries only in-frame clones and drops some. This repertoire shows 7,600 or so clones, around 80% found once; its top ten account for around 10%. The germline gives CDR1 SGHKS, CDR2 YYEKEE (reference sequence). Unmatched junction bases numbered 5, after V lost 2 bases and J lost 5 bases. The CDR3 spans 14 residues. The TCR comes from a human donor with high-grade serous ovarian cancer. This chain uses TRBV5-5 with TRBJ2-7; 9 bases align to TRBD2. The specimen sequenced was tumor tissue. The chain's CDR3 is CASSFRLAENEQYF. For the CDR3, the DNA is TGTGCCAGCAGCTTCCGACTAGCGGAAAACGAGCAGTACTTC.